These 7 T cell receptor beta chains came from one sample sequenced in a study of blood T cell repertoires in COVID-19. The data were produced by immunoSEQ multiplex PCR, yet TCRdb's version contains in-frame clones alone and is incomplete. Among some 90,000 clones, roughly 80% were seen once, and the ten largest hold 4% to 5.5%. The sample was peripheral blood. All receptors come from a man aged 55 to 70 with acute or convalescent COVID-19.

CDR3 in DNA: TGTGCCAGCAGTCAGTCGGTAGCGGCCTCTAATGAAAAACTGTTTTTT. This codes for CASSQSVAASNEKLFF. V and J are TRBV2 and TRBJ1-4; D is undetermined. Per germline, CDR1 SNHLY and CDR2 FYNNEI. The CDR3 loop spans 16 amino acids. V lost 5 bases, J lost 3 bases, and 16 bases lay in between.

The chain has TRBV19 and TRBJ2-1; 7 bases align to TRBD1. CDR3 size: 15 residues. The V segment lost 11 bases and the J segment 6 bases; nucleotides outside the gene matches: 16. The V gene's germline CDR1 is LNHDA and CDR2 SQIVND (reference sequence). The DNA for the CDR3 is TGTGCCGTCACGGCAGGGGGTTTAGGTAGCAATGAGCAGTTCTTC. Protein product: CAVTAGGLGSNEQFF.

In DNA form, the CDR3 reads TGTGCCAGCCTAAGGGACTTACTGTCTGGAAACACCATATATTTT. This encodes CASLRDLLSGNTIYF. The J gene is TRBJ1-3, the V gene TRBV6-5; a weak D match, TRBD1 (5 bases). The CDR3 spans 15 residues. Trimming left V 8 bases short and J 1 base short, with 15 bases between. CDR1 is MNHEY and CDR2 is SVGAGI in the germline V gene.

The chain couples TRBV20-1 to TRBJ1-6; a weak D match, TRBD1 (6 bases). The germline CDR1 and CDR2 sequences are DFQATT and SNEGSKA (reference sequence). Trimming left V 4 bases short and J 7 bases short, with 11 bases between. The CDR3 loop spans 13 amino acids. In nucleotides, the CDR3 is TGCAGTGCTAATGACAGGTTAAATTCACCCCTCCACTTT. Translation gives CSANDRLNSPLHF.

By sample share, this clone is medium-sized. V usage is TRBV16 and J usage is TRBJ1-1, with no clear D. The germline V gene has CDR1 KGHSY and CDR2 FQNENV. This CDR3 comprises 13 residues. The germline V and J ends were trimmed by 0 bases and 4 bases, with 6 bases remaining between them. The CDR3 DNA reads as TGTGCCAGCAGCCAATCGTCTCTCACTGAAGCTTTCTTT. Translating it yields CASSQSSLTEAFF.

The V and J genes are TRBV19 and TRBJ2-3; D is possibly TRBD2 (8 bases). Germline CDR1 LNHDA, CDR2 SQIVND (reference sequence). The CDR3 totals 14 residues. Trimming stripped 5 bases from V and 6 bases from J, with 15 bases between. The CDR3 here is CASSPREGADTQYF. The CDR3 DNA sequence: TGTGCCAGTAGTCCCCGGGAGGGGGCGGATACGCAGTATTTT.

This chain links TRBV10-2 with TRBJ2-2; D remains ambiguous. The V gene's germline CDR1 is WSHSY and CDR2 SAAADI. V was shortened by 3 bases and J by 2 bases, with 4 bases between the two germline ends. The length of the CDR3 is 13 residues. Here the CDR3 reads CASSDRNTGELFF. CDR3 nucleotide sequence: TGCGCCAGCAGTGATAGAAACACCGGGGAGCTGTTTTTT.